This T cell receptor (beta chain) stems from a study of breast tumors, draining lymph nodes, adjacent tissues. Notes on the study in general: Tumor and nontumor repertoires were significantly more similar in luminal-like than in basal-like breast cancer. Tumor repertoires ranked between lymph nodes and nontumor tissue in diversity, with V and J gene preferences. Most tumor T cells seemingly derive from lymph node, then expand in tumor.

This clonotype was counted ten times or more. Its antigen is still unknown. In TCRdb, the multiplex PCR reads were re-called with MiXCR into one record per CDR3 protein. The sample consists of around 66,000 distinct CDR3 sequences, roughly two fifths of them appearing once. The CDR3 has 13 residues. Germline assignment: CDR1 LGHDT and CDR2 YNNKEL (reference sequence). V was trimmed by 0 bases and J by 8 bases, leaving 10 bases between them. The TCR was taken from a female donor with breast cancer. Some clones in this sample may be carry-over from other donors' samples. The sequenced material came from breast tumor tissue. The chain carries TRBV3-1 and TRBJ1-2, with a weak D call TRBD1 (5 bases). The chain's CDR3 is CASSQDRVGGYTF. The CDR3 nucleotides are TGTGCCAGCAGCCAAGACAGGGTCGGAGGCTACACCTTC.